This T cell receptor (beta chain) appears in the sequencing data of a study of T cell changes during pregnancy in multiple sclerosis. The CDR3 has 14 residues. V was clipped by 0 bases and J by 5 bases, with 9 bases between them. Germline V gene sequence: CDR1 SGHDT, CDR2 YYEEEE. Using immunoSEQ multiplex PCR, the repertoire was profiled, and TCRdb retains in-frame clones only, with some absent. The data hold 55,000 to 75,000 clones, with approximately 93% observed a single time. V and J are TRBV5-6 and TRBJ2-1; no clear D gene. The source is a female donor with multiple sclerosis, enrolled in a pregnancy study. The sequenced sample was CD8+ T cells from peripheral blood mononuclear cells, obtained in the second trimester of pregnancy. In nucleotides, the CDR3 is TGTGCCAGCAGCTTGGCAGGTTCAAACAATGAGCAGTTCTTC. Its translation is CASSLAGSNNEQFF.